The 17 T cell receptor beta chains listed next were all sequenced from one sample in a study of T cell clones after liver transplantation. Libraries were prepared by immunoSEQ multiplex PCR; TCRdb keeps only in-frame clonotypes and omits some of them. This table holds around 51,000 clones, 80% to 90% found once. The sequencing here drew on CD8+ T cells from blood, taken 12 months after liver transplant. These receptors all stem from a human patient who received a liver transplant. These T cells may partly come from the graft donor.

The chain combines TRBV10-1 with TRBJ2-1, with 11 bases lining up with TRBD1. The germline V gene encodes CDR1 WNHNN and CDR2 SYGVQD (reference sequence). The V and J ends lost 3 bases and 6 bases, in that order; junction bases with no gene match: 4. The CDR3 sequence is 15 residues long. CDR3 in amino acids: CASSDPGTGGNEQFF. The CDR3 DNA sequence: TGCGCCAGCAGTGACCCCGGGACAGGGGGCAATGAGCAGTTCTTC.

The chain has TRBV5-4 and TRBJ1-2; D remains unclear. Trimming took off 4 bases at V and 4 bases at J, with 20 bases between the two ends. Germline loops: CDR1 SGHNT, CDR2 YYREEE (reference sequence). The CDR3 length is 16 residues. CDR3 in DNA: TGTGCCAGCAGCCCCCGACCAACTAGTCGTTTCTATGGCTACACCTTC. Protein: CASSPRPTSRFYGYTF.

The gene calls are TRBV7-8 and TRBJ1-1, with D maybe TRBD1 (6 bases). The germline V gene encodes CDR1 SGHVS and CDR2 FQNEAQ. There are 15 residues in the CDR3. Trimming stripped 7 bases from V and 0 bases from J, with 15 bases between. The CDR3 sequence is CASNKLGQMNTEAFF. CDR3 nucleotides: TGTGCCAGCAACAAACTAGGACAGATGAACACTGAAGCTTTCTTT. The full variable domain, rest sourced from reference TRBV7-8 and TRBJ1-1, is GAGVSQSPRYKVAKRGQDVALRCDPISGHVSLFWYQQALGQGPEFLTYFQNEAQLDKSGLPSDRFFAERPEGSVSTLKIQRTQQEDSAVYLCASNKLGQMNTEAFFGQGTRLTVV.

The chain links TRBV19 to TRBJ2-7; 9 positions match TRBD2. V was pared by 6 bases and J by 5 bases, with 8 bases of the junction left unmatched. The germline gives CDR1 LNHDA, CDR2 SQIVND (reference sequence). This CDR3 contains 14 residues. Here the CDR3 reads CASSNSGSTHEQYF. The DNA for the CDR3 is TGTGCCAGTAGCAATAGCGGGAGCACCCACGAGCAGTACTTC.

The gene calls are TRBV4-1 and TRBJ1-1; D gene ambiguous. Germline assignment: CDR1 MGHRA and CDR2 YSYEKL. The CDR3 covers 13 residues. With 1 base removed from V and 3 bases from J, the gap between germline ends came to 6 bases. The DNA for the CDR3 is TGCGCCAGCAGCCAAGCCCGGTACACTGAAGCTTTCTTT. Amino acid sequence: CASSQARYTEAFF.

As DNA, the CDR3 is TGTGCCAGCTCATGGGGGACCCCAAATGAGCAGTTCTTC. This gives the protein CASSWGTPNEQFF. This chain joins TRBV27 and TRBJ2-1, with D perhaps matching TRBD1 or TRBD2 (5 bases each). Germline V lookup: CDR1 MNHEY, CDR2 SMNVEV (reference sequence). V was trimmed by 8 bases and J by 7 bases, leaving 15 bases between them. The CDR3 sequence is 13 residues long.

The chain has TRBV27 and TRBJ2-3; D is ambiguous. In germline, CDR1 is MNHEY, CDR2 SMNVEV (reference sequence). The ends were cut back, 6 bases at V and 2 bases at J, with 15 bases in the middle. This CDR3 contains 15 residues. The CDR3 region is CASRKLNSHTDTQYF. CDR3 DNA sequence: TGTGCCAGCAGGAAACTTAATTCCCACACAGATACGCAGTATTTT.

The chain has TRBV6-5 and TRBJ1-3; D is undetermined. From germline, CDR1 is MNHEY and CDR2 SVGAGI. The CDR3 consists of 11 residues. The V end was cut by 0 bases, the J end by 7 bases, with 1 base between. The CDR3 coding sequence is TGTGCCAGCAGTTACTCCAACACCATATATTTT. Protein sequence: CASSYSNTIYF.

This CDR3 is CASSWTLSTAGELFF. The CDR3 DNA reads as TGTGCCAGCAGTTGGACACTTTCAACGGCCGGGGAGCTGTTTTTT. The chain links TRBV5-4 to TRBJ2-2, with D perhaps matching TRBD1 (5 bases). Trimming stripped 5 bases from V and 6 bases from J, with 17 bases between. The CDR3 loop spans 15 amino acids. The germline V gene has CDR1 SGHNT and CDR2 YYREEE (reference sequence).

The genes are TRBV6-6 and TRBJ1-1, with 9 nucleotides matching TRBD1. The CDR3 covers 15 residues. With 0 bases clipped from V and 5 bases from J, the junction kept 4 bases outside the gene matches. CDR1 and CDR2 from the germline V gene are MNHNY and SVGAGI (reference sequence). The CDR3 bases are TGTGCCAGCAGTTACTCAGGGACAGGGAAAACTGAAGCTTTCTTT. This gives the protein CASSYSGTGKTEAFF.

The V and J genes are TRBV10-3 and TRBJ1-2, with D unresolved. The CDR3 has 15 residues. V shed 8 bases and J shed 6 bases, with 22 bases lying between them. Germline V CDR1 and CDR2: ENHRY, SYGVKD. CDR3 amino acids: CAIGEQALGSDGYTF. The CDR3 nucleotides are TGTGCCATCGGGGAGCAGGCTTTGGGATCGGATGGCTACACCTTC.

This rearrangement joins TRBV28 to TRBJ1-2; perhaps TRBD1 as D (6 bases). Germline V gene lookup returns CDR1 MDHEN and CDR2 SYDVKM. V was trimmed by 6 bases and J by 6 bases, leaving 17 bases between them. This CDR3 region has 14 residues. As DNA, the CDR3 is TGTGCCAGCAGCCGACCTTTAAACAGGGATGGCTACACCTTC. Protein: CASSRPLNRDGYTF.

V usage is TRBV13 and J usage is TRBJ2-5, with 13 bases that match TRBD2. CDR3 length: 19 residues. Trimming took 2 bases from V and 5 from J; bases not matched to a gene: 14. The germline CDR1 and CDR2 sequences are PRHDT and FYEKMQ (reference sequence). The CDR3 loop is CASSLTGTSGILGGETQYF. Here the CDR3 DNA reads TGTGCCAGCAGCTTAACCGGGACTAGCGGGATTTTGGGCGGGGAGACCCAGTACTTC.

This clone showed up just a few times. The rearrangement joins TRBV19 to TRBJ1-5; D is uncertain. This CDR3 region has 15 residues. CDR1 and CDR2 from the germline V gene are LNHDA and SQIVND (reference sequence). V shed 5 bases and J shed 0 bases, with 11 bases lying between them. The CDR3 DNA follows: TGTGCCAGTAGTCCCTACGCAGATAGCAATCAGCCCCAGCATTTT. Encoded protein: CASSPYADSNQPQHF.

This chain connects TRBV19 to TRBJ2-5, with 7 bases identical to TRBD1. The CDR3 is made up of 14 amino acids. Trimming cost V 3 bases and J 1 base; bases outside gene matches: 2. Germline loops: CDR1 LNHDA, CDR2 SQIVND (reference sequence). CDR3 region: CASSIGTAQETQYF. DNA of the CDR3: TGTGCCAGTAGTATCGGGACAGCCCAAGAGACCCAGTACTTC.

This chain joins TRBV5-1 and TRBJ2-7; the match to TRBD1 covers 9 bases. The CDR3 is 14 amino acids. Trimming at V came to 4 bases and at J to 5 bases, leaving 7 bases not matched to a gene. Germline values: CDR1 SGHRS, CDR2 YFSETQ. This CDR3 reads CASSPRQGGNEQYF. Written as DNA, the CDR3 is TGCGCCAGCAGCCCTCGACAGGGGGGGAACGAGCAGTACTTC.

The CDR3 coding sequence is TGTGCCAGTAGTATACCCCTTCCTCGGACAGACAGAAACACTGAAGCTTTCTTT. It yields the protein CASSIPLPRTDRNTEAFF. V usage is TRBV19 and J usage is TRBJ1-1; TRBD1 might be the D (6 bases). The CDR3 runs to 18 residues. Germline loops: CDR1 LNHDA, CDR2 SQIVND (reference sequence). The V end was cut by 2 bases, the J end by 2 bases, with 21 bases between. Complete variable domain (other parts from reference TRBV19 and TRBJ1-1): DGGITQSPKYLFRKEGQNVTLSCEQNLNHDAMYWYRQDPGQGLRLIYYSQIVNDFQKGDIAEGYSVSREKKESFPLTVTSAQKNPTAFYLCASSIPLPRTDRNTEAFFGQGTRLTVV.